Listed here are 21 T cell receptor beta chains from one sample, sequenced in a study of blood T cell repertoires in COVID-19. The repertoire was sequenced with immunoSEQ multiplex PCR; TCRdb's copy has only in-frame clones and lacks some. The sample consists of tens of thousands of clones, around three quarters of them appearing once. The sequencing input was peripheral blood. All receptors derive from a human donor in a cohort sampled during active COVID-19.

CDR3 DNA sequence: TGTGCCAGCAGCTTACGGTCGGGAGGTATGCACTACGAGCAGTACTTC. Amino acid sequence: CASSLRSGGMHYEQYF. The chain is built from TRBV11-3 and TRBJ2-7; 7 positions match TRBD2. The germline CDR1 and CDR2 sequences are SGHNT and YENEEA. Trimming cost V 2 bases and J 3 bases; bases outside gene matches: 10. The CDR3 runs to 16 residues. Supplemented by reference TRBV11-3 and TRBJ2-7, the full variable domain reads EAGVVQSPRYKIIEKKQPVAFWCNPISGHNTLYWYLQNLGQGPELLIRYENEEAVDDSQLPKDRFSAERLKGVDSTLKIQPAELGDSAVYLCASSLRSGGMHYEQYFGPGTRLTVT.

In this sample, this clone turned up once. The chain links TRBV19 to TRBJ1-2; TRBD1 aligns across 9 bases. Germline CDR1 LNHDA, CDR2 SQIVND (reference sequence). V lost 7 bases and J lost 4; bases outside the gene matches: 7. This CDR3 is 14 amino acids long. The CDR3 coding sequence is TGTGCCAGTATGAACAGGGGGCGCGTCTATGGCTACACCTTC. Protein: CASMNRGRVYGYTF. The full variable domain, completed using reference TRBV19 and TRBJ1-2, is DGGITQSPKYLFRKEGQNVTLSCEQNLNHDAMYWYRQDPGQGLRLIYYSQIVNDFQKGDIAEGYSVSREKKESFPLTVTSAQKNPTAFYLCASMNRGRVYGYTFGSGTRLTVV.

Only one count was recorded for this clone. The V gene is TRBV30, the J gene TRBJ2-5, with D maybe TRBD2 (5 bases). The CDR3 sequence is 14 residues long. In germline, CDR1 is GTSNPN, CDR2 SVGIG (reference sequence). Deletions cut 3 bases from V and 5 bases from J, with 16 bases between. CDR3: CAWRTRGALETQYF. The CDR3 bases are TGTGCCTGGAGGACCCGGGGAGCGTTGGAGACCCAGTACTTC.

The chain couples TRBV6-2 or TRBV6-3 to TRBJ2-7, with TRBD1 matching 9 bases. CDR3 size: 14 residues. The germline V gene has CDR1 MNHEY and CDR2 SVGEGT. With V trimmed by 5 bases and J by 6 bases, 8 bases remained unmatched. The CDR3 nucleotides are TGTGCCAGCAGTCTACGGGACAGGGTGGGCGAGCAGTACTTC. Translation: CASSLRDRVGEQYF.

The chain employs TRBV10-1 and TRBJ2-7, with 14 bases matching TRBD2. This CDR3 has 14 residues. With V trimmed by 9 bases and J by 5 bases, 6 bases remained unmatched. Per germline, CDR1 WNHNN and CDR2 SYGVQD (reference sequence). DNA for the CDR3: TGCGCCAGGAGACTAGCGGGAGGGCCCCACGAGCAGTACTTC. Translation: CARRLAGGPHEQYF.

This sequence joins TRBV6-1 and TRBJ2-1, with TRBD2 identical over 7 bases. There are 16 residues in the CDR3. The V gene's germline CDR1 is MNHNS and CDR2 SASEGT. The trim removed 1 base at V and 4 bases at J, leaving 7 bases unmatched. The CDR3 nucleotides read TGTGCCAGCAGTGAAGAAGGGCGGGAGAGATACAATGAGCAGTTCTTC. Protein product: CASSEEGRERYNEQFF.

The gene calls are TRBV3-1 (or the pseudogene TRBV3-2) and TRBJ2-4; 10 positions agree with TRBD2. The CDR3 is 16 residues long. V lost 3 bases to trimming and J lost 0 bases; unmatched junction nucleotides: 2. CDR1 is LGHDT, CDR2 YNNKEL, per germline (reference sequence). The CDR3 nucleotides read TGTGCCAGCAGCCATACTAGCGGGATAGCCAAAAACATTCAGTACTTC. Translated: CASSHTSGIAKNIQYF.

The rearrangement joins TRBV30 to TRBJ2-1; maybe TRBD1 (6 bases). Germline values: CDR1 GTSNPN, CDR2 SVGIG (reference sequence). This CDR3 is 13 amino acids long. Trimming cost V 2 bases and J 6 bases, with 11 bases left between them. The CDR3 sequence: CAWSRGTTNEQFF. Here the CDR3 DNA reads TGTGCCTGGAGTAGGGGGACCACCAATGAGCAGTTCTTC.

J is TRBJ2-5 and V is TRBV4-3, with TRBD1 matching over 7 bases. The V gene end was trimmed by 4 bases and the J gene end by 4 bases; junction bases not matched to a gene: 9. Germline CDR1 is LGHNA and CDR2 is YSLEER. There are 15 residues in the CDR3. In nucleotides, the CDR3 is TGCGCCAGCAGCCGAAGACAGGGAGTGTTAGAGACCCAGTACTTC. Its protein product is CASSRRQGVLETQYF.

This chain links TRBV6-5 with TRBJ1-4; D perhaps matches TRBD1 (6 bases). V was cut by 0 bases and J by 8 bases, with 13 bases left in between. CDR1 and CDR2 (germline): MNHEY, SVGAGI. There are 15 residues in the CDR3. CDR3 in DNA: TGTGCCAGCAGTTACTCGCGGGGGGCGCGGGAAAAACTGTTTTTT. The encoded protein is CASSYSRGAREKLFF.

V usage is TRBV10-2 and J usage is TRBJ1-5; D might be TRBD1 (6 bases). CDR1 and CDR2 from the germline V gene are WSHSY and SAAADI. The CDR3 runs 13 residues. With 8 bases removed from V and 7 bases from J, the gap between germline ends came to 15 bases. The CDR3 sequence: CASVQGLGQPQHF. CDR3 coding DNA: TGCGCCAGCGTACAGGGATTGGGACAGCCCCAGCATTTT.

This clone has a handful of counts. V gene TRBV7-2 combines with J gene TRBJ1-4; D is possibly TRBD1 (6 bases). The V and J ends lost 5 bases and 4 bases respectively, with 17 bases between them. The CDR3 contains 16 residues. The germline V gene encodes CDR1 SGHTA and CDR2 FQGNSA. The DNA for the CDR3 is TGTGCCAGCAGCCCCACGGGACAAAAGATTAATGAAAAACTGTTTTTT. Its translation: CASSPTGQKINEKLFF.

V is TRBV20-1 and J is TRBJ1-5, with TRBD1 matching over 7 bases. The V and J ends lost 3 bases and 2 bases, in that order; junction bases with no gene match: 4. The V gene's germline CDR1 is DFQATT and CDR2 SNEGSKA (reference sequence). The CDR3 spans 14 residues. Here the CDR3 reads CSASLQGRNQPQHF. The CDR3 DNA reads TGCAGTGCTAGTTTACAGGGGCGCAATCAGCCCCAGCATTTT.

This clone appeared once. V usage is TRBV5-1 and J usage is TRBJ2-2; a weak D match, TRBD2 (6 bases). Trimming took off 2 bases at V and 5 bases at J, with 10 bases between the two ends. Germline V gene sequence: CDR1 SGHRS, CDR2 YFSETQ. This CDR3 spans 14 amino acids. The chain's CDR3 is CASSLYGGTGELFF. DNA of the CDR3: TGCGCCAGCAGCTTATACGGGGGAACCGGGGAGCTGTTTTTT.

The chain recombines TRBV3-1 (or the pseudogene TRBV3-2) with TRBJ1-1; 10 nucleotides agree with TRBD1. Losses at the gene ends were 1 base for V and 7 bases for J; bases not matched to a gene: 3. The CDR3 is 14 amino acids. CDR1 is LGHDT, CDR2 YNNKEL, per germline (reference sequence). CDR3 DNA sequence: TGTGCCAGCAGCCAAGGGGGACAGGGGAATGAAGCTTTCTTT. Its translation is CASSQGGQGNEAFF.

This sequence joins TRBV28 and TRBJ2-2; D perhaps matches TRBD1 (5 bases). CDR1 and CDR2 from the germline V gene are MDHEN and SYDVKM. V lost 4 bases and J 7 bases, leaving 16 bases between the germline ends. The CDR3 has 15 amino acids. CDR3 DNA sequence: TGTGCCAGCAGTTCCTCGATAGGGGTTGACGGGGAGCTGTTTTTT. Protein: CASSSSIGVDGELFF. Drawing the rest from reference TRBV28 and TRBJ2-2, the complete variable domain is DVKVTQSSRYLVKRTGEKVFLECVQDMDHENMFWYRQDPGLGLRLIYFSYDVKMKEKGDIPEGYSVSREKKERFSLILESASTNQTSMYLCASSSSIGVDGELFFGEGSRLTVL.

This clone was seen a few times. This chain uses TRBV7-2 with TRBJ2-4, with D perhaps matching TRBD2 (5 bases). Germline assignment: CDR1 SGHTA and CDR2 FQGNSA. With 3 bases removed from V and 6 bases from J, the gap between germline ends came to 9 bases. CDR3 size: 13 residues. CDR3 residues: CASSFSSINIQYF. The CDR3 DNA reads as TGTGCCAGCAGCTTTTCTAGCATAAACATTCAGTACTTC.

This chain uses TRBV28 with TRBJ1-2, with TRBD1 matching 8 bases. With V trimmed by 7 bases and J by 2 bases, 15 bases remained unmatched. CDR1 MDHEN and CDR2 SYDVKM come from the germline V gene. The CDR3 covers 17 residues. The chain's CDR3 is CASNGWTGNGPNYGYTF. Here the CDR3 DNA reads TGTGCCAGCAACGGATGGACAGGGAACGGTCCAAACTATGGCTACACCTTC.

Here the CDR3 DNA reads TGTGCCAGCAGCTTGGAGGGAGAGGGACTCTATGGCTACACCTTC. Protein sequence: CASSLEGEGLYGYTF. J is TRBJ1-2 and V is TRBV5-6; D perhaps matches TRBD1 (5 bases). Trimming left V 0 bases short and J 4 bases short, with 13 bases between. CDR3 size: 15 residues. From germline, CDR1 is SGHDT and CDR2 YYEEEE.

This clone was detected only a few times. CDR3 in amino acids: CASSGGGASLYYNEQFF. CDR3 bases: TGTGCCAGCAGTGGGGGCGGGGCGAGTCTGTATTACAATGAGCAGTTCTTC. The chain uses TRBV6-1 and TRBJ2-1, with TRBD2 as a possible D gene (6 bases). Trimming took off 4 bases at V and 4 bases at J, with 20 bases between the two ends. Germline CDR1 and CDR2: MNHNS and SASEGT. This CDR3 spans 17 amino acids.

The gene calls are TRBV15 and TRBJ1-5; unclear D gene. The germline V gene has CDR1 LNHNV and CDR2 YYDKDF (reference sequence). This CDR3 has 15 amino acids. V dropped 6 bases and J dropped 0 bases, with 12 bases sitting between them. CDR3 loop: CATSPQTHSNQPQHF. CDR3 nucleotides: TGTGCCACCAGTCCCCAGACACATAGCAATCAGCCCCAGCATTTT. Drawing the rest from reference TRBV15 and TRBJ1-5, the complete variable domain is DAMVIQNPRYQVTQFGKPVTLSCSQTLNHNVMYWYQQKSSQAPKLLFHYYDKDFNNEADTPDNFQSRRPNTSFCFLDIRSPGLGDTAMYLCATSPQTHSNQPQHFGDGTRLSIL.